This TCR beta chain emerged from a study of shared clonotypes between healthy human individuals. CDR1 and CDR2 (germline): SEHNR, FQNEAQ (reference sequence). The length of the CDR3 is 11 residues. V lost 5 bases, J lost 4 bases, and 3 bases lay in between. Only in-frame clones appear in the TCRdb table, and some are missing; sequencing was by immunoSEQ multiplex PCR. The sample comprises millions of clones, roughly 93% of which are singletons, and 0.35% to 0.45% rests with the top ten. The clonotype was recovered from a man younger than 35 in good health. Some clones in this sample may be carry-over from other donors' samples. The chain joins TRBV7-9 to TRBJ1-5; D gene unclear. Input material: naive CD4+ T cells from PBMCs. Subset noted: CD45RA+ positively selected. The CDR3 bases are TGTGCCAGCAGCCGTAATCAGCCCCAGCATTTT. Encoded protein: CASSRNQPQHF. Full variable domain (remainder filled in from reference TRBV7-9 and TRBJ1-5): DTGVSQNPRHKITKRGQNVTFRCDPISEHNRLYWYRQTLGQGPEFLTYFQNEAQLEKSRLLSDRFSAERPKGSFSTLEIQRTEQGDSAMYLCASSRNQPQHFGDGTRLSIL.